The clone carrying this TCR beta chain has a count of ten or more. What it binds is unknown. The data originate from a study of Graves' ophthalmopathy and Graves' hyperthyroidism. Across the study: Pretreatment peripheral blood was obtained at initial diagnosis.

The study, taken as a whole, reports: Blood also contained most of the expanded thyroid clonotypes above 0.001 frequency.

Trimming took 2 bases from V and 1 from J, leaving 17 bases between them. Germline values: CDR1 LNHDA, CDR2 SQIVND (reference sequence). The length of the CDR3 is 17 residues. The study excluded patients with other autoimmune diseases, uncontrolled infections, pregnancy or lactation. PBMCs were isolated from a 10 ml sample of fresh peripheral blood. Amplification of TCR beta CDR3 regions used RNA transcripts. In the first round, RT-PCR was carried out with HTBI primers, and a multiplex PCR formed the second round. TCRdb redid the calling of the multiplex PCR reads with MiXCR, one entry per CDR3 protein. The table has some 370,000 distinct CDR3 sequences, about a sixth seen once.

Sequenced: peripheral blood. V is TRBV19 and J is TRBJ1-1; tentatively, D is TRBD1 (5 bases). This receptor was identified in an adult woman with stable Graves' hyperthyroidism. The CDR3 bases are TGTGCCAGTAGTATAACATGGGCAGGGAGGAAGAACACTGAAGCTTTCTTT. Translation: CASSITWAGRKNTEAFF.